Presented here are 3 T cell receptor beta chains from one specimen sequenced in a study of long-term antiretroviral therapy in people with HIV. The assay, immunoSEQ v3.0, was run at survey level. The table came from immunoSEQ multiplex PCR; TCRdb's copy has only in-frame clones and leaves some out. The table lists tens of thousands of clones, around 83% of them singletons. The sequences come from unsorted PBMCs, collected 0.8 years after starting antiretroviral therapy. These receptors were taken from a woman between 25 and 40 years old with HIV.

This clone was counted a few times. The chain links TRBV5-6 to TRBJ1-2, with D perhaps TRBD1 (6 bases). The length of the CDR3 is 13 residues. V shed 4 bases and J shed 2 bases, with 9 bases lying between them. Looked up from germline, CDR1 is SGHDT and CDR2 is YYEEEE. This chain's CDR3 is CASSGTGNYGYTF. CDR3 DNA sequence: TGTGCCAGCAGCGGTACAGGGAACTATGGCTACACCTTC.

This clone was detected a few times. V usage is TRBV11-2 and J usage is TRBJ1-5; TRBD1 might be the D (6 bases). Germline V gene lookup returns CDR1 SGHAT and CDR2 FQNNGV. The CDR3 has 15 amino acids. V was cut by 1 base and J by 4 bases, with 11 bases left in between. CDR3 in DNA: TGTGCCAGCAGCTTAGGGGACACCGCAAATCAGCCCCAGCATTTT. Amino acid sequence: CASSLGDTANQPQHF.

This chain uses TRBV6-6 with TRBJ1-6; D remains unclear. V gave up 5 bases and J gave up 4 bases, with 9 bases separating them. CDR1 and CDR2 from the germline V gene are MNHNY and SVGAGI (reference sequence). The CDR3 has 14 amino acids. CDR3 coding DNA: TGTGCCAGCAGTGCGGATTTGTATAATTCACCCCTCCACTTT. It yields the protein CASSADLYNSPLHF.